This T cell receptor beta chain appears in the sequencing data of a study of cytomegalovirus exposure and HLA in healthy donors. About this clone itself: The antigen remains unidentified.

The trim removed 8 bases at V and 2 bases at J, leaving 6 bases unmatched. The CDR3 covers 13 residues. Germline lookup yields CDR1 SGHDT and CDR2 YYEEEE. Donors sampled were nominally healthy, though unrecorded immune exposures were likely. Overall study findings and caveats: It was reported that the classifier diagnosed cytomegalovirus status with high specificity and sensitivity in both the original and validation cohorts. HLA restriction was apparent for most CMV-associated TCR beta chains in a later analysis.

The PCR employed 60 Vbeta primers together with 13 Jbeta primers. Clones were sequenced by immunoSEQ multiplex PCR, and TCRdb holds only the in-frame ones, with some missing. The data contain 130,000 or so clones, around 79% of them singletons. Input material: PBMCs. The V gene is TRBV5-6, the J gene TRBJ1-1; 7 bases fit TRBD1. This TCR came from a woman aged 40-49 years in good health and CMV-seropositive. The CDR3 region is CASTGTANTEAFF. CDR3 nucleotides: TGTGCCAGTACCGGGACAGCTAACACTGAAGCTTTCTTT. The full variable domain, with the rest looked up from reference TRBV5-6 and TRBJ1-1, is DAGVTQSPTHLIKTRGQQVTLRCSPKSGHDTVSWYQQALGQGPQFIFQYYEEEERQRGNFPDRFSGHQFPNYSSELNVNALLLGDSALYLCASTGTANTEAFFGQGTRLTVV.